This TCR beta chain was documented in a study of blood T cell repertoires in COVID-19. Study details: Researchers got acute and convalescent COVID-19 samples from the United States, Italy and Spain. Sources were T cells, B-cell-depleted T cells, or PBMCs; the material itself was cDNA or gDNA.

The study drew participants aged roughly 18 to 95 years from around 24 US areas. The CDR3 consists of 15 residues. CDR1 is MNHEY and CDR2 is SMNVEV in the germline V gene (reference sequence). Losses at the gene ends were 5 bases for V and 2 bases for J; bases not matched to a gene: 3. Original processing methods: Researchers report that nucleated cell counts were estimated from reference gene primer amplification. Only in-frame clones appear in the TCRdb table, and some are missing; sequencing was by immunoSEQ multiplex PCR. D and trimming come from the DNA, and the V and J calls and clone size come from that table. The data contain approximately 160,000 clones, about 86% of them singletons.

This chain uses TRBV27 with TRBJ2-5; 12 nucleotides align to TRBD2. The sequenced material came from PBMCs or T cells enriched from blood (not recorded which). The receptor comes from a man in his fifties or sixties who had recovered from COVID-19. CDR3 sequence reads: CASSPGTSGQETQYF. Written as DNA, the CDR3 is TGTGCCAGCAGTCCAGGGACTAGCGGGCAAGAGACCCAGTACTTC.